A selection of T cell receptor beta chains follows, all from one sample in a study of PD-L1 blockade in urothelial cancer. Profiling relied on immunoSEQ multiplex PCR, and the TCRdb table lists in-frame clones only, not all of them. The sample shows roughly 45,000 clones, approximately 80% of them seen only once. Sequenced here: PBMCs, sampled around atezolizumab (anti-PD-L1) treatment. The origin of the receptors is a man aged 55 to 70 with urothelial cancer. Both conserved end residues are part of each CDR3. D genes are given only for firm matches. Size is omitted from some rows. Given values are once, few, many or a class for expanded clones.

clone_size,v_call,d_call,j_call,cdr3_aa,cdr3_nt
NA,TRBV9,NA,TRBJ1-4,CASSGGPVGNEKLFF,TGTGCCAGCAGCGGCGGCCCCGTCGGGAATGAAAAACTGTTTTTT
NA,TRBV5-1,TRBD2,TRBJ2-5,CASSLGSLSGKETQYF,TGCGCCAGCAGCTTGGGGTCCCTAAGCGGGAAAGAGACCCAGTACTTC
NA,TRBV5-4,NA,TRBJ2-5,CASSLATGVYSQETQYF,TGTGCCAGCAGCTTGGCTACGGGTGTCTACTCCCAAGAGACCCAGTACTTC
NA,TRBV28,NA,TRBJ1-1,CASISFFEAFF,TGTGCCAGCATATCCTTTTTTGAAGCTTTCTTT
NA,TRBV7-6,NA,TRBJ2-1,CASSSGTHYNYNEQFF,TGTGCCAGCAGCTCGGGAACTCACTACAACTACAATGAGCAGTTCTTC
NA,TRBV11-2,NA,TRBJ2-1,CASSLEPGDQFF,TGTGCCAGCAGCTTAGAACCCGGGGATCAGTTCTTC
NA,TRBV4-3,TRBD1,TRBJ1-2,CASSQDRQGKGGYTF,TGCGCCAGCAGCCAAGACAGACAGGGGAAGGGGGGCTACACCTTC
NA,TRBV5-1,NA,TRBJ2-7,CASSLDRTYEQYF,TGCGCCAGCAGCTTGGACAGGACCTACGAGCAGTACTTC
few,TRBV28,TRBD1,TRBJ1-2,CASSLRQGGYGYTF,TGTGCCAGCAGCCTCCGACAGGGGGGATATGGCTACACCTTC
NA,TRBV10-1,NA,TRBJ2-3,CASSERQATDTQYF,TGCGCCAGCAGTGAGCGACAGGCCACAGATACGCAGTATTTT
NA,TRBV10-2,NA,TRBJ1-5,CASSERVPSNQPQHF,TGCGCCAGCAGTGAGAGAGTACCTAGCAATCAGCCCCAGCATTTT
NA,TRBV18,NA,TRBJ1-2,CASSPGADSNGYTF,TGTGCCAGCTCACCAGGGGCGGATAGCAATGGCTACACCTTC
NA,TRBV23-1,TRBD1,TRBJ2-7,CASSQSSGTGTMSEQYF,TGCGCCAGCAGTCAATCGAGTGGGACAGGGACGATGAGCGAGCAGTACTTC
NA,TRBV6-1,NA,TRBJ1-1,CASSWSGEAFF,TGTGCCAGCAGTTGGTCAGGGGAAGCTTTCTTT
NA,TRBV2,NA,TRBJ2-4,CASSALIADIQYF,TGTGCCAGCAGTGCACTGATCGCGGACATTCAGTACTTC
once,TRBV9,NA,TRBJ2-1,CASSPLASTFNGEQFF,TGTGCCAGCAGCCCTCTAGCATCCACCTTCAACGGTGAGCAGTTCTTC
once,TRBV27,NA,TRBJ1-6,CASSLSKSLPLHF,TGTGCCAGCAGTTTAAGTAAGAGTTTACCCCTCCACTTT
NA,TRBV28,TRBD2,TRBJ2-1,CASTPGLAGSPEIYNEQFF,TGTGCCAGCACGCCGGGACTAGCGGGATCTCCCGAGATCTACAATGAGCAGTTCTTC
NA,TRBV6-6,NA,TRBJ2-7,CASSYSAGTYEQYF,TGTGCCAGCAGTTACTCGGCAGGGACCTACGAGCAGTACTTC
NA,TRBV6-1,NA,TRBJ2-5,CASSKNEHKETQYF,TGTGCCAGCAGCAAAAACGAACATAAAGAGACCCAGTACTTC
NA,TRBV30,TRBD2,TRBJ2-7,CAWSVASGRYEQYF,TGTGCCTGGAGTGTGGCTAGCGGGAGATACGAGCAGTACTTC
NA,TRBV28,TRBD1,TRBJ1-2,CASKPPPGQGNYGYTF,TGTGCCAGCAAACCCCCGCCGGGACAGGGGAACTATGGCTACACCTTC
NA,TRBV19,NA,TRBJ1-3,CASSLDGLSPSGNTIYF,TGTGCCAGTAGTTTGGACGGACTCAGCCCCTCTGGAAACACCATATATTTT
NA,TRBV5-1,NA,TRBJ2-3,CASSNGITDTQYF,TGCGCCAGCAGCAACGGGATCACAGATACGCAGTATTTT
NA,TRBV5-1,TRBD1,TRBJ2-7,CASSWADRGRSVEQYF,TGCGCCAGCAGCTGGGCGGACAGGGGGCGGTCGGTTGAGCAGTACTTC
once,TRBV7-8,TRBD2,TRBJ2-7,CASSSGTSFYEQYF,TGTGCCAGCAGCTCCGGGACTAGCTTCTACGAGCAGTACTTC
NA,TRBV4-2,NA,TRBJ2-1,CASSPTKNEQFF,TGTGCCAGCAGCCCGACTAAAAATGAGCAGTTCTTC
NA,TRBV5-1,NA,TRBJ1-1,CASRTRAGNEAFF,TGCGCCAGCAGGACTCGGGCGGGGAACGAAGCTTTCTTT
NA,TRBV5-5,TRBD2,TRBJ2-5,CASSPSGRAWETQYF,TGTGCCAGCAGCCCGAGCGGGAGGGCCTGGGAGACCCAGTACTTC
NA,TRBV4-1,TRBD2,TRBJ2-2,CASSLPSGTSGTGELFF,TGCGCCAGCAGCCTCCCCTCCGGGACTAGCGGCACCGGGGAGCTGTTTTTT
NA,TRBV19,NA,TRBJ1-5,CASSAQWGSNQPQHF,TGTGCCAGTAGCGCCCAGTGGGGCAGCAATCAGCCCCAGCATTTT
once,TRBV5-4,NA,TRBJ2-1,CASSSLGEVSYNEQFF,TGTGCCAGCAGCTCGCTAGGGGAGGTCTCCTACAATGAGCAGTTCTTC
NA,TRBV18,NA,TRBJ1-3,CASSPLEEGWGNTIYF,TGTGCCAGCTCACCACTCGAGGAGGGATGGGGAAACACCATATATTTT
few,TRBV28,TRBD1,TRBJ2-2,CASRTGGEGTGELFF,TGTGCCAGCAGAACAGGGGGCGAGGGAACCGGGGAGCTGTTTTTT
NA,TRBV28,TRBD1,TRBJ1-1,CASSYSGTGATEAFF,TGTGCCAGCAGCTATTCCGGGACAGGGGCCACTGAAGCTTTCTTT
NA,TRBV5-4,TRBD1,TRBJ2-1,CASSGQTGTGYNEQFF,TGTGCCAGCAGCGGACAGACCGGGACAGGCTACAATGAGCAGTTCTTC
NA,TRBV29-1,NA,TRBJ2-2,CSAAPGVGSGELFF,TGCAGCGCTGCTCCGGGGGTTGGCTCCGGGGAGCTGTTTTTT
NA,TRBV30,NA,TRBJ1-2,CAWSAQGSYGYTF,TGTGCCTGGAGCGCGCAGGGAAGCTATGGCTACACCTTC
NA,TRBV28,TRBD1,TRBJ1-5,CASREAGGSQQPQHF,TGTGCCAGCAGAGAAGCAGGGGGAAGCCAGCAGCCCCAGCATTTT
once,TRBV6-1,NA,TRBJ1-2,CASSEAGGGLGTF,TGTGCCAGCAGTGAAGCAGGGGGAGGACTAGGCACCTTC
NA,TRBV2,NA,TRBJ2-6,CASRDSSGANVLTF,TGTGCCAGCAGGGACAGCTCTGGGGCCAACGTCCTGACTTTC
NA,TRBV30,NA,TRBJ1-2,CAWSGGAYGYTF,TGTGCCTGGAGTGGTGGGGCCTATGGCTACACCTTC
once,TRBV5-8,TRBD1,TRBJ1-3,CASSVDQGGRSGNTIYF,TGTGCCAGCAGCGTGGATCAGGGGGGAAGGTCTGGAAACACCATATATTTT
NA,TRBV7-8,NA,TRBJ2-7,CASSLASGEQYF,TGTGCCAGCAGCTTAGCGTCCGGCGAGCAGTACTTC
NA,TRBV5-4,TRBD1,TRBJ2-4,CASSSDRGNIQYF,TGTGCCAGCAGCTCTGACAGGGGAAACATTCAGTACTTC
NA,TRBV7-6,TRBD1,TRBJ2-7,CASSSGRRGPYEQYF,TGTGCCAGCAGCTCAGGGCGCAGGGGGCCCTACGAGCAGTACTTC
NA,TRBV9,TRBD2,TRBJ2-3,CASSAILAGGTDTQYF,TGTGCCAGCAGCGCAATACTAGCGGGGGGCACAGATACGCAGTATTTT
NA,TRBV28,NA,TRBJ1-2,CASIGTGNGYTF,TGTGCCAGCATTGGAACAGGGAATGGCTACACCTTC
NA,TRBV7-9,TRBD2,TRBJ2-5,CAIQRELGLETQYF,TGTGCCATACAGCGGGAGTTGGGGTTGGAGACCCAGTACTTC
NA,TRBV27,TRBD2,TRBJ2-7,CASNGAGAHSYEQYF,TGTGCCAGCAACGGAGCGGGGGCTCACTCCTACGAGCAGTACTTC